These 17 T cell receptor beta chains were all obtained from the same sample, sequenced in a study of blood T cell repertoires in COVID-19. This table comes from immunoSEQ multiplex PCR, and its TCRdb copy is limited to in-frame clones, with some not included. This table holds 130,000 or so clones, about 89% found once. Material for sequencing was peripheral blood. The receptor source for this set is a man aged 55 to 70 with COVID-19, enrolled during active disease.

This chain links TRBV5-4 with TRBJ1-2; a weak D match, TRBD1 (5 bases). From germline, CDR1 is SGHNT and CDR2 YYREEE (reference sequence). V shed 0 bases and J shed 2 bases, with 11 bases lying between them. The CDR3 loop spans 15 amino acids. The CDR3 region is CASSLAGLGNYGYTF. The CDR3 nucleotides are TGTGCCAGCAGCTTGGCAGGGTTAGGGAACTATGGCTACACCTTC.

The chain carries TRBV13 and TRBJ2-1; 8 nucleotides agree with TRBD2. Germline assignment: CDR1 PRHDT and CDR2 FYEKMQ (reference sequence). With V trimmed by 5 bases and J by 3 bases, 12 bases remained unmatched. The CDR3 length is 17 residues. The CDR3 nucleotides read TGTGCCAGCAGCCCTCAATCCGGGACTAGAGGCTACAATGAGCAGTTCTTC. Protein product: CASSPQSGTRGYNEQFF.

The chain joins TRBV29-1 to TRBJ2-4, with 10 bases that match TRBD1. The length of the CDR3 is 15 residues. Germline lookup yields CDR1 SQVTM and CDR2 ANQGSEA. J lost 3 bases, V lost 6 bases, and 8 bases had no gene match. CDR3 bases: TGCAGCGTCGCTCCCGGGACAGGGGACAAAAACATTCAGTACTTC. Its protein is CSVAPGTGDKNIQYF.

Of note for this clone: Additional DNA sequences in this sample encode the identical CDR3. V is TRBV5-1 and J is TRBJ1-1; a weak D match, TRBD1 (6 bases). Germline CDR1 is SGHRS and CDR2 is YFSETQ. The V end lost 2 bases, the J end lost 1 base, and 6 bases lay between the germline ends. The CDR3 is made up of 13 amino acids. The chain's CDR3 is CASSLGGNTEAFF. The CDR3 region has the DNA TGCGCCAGCAGCTTAGGGGGGAACACTGAAGCTTTCTTT.

The chain links TRBV28 to TRBJ1-5, with 9 bases matching TRBD1. The V and J ends lost 6 bases and 3 bases, in that order; junction bases with no gene match: 9. CDR3 length equals 16 residues. CDR1 MDHEN and CDR2 SYDVKM come from the germline V gene. The CDR3 loop reads CASRDRGGAYNQPQHF. CDR3 bases: TGTGCCAGCAGGGACAGGGGTGGTGCGTACAATCAGCCCCAGCATTTT.

The chain couples TRBV5-1 to TRBJ1-2, with unresolved D. The germline V and J ends were trimmed by 4 bases and 0 bases, with 16 bases remaining between them. CDR3 length: 16 amino acids. Germline loops: CDR1 SGHRS, CDR2 YFSETQ. This CDR3 is CASSLNSGSANYGYTF. CDR3 nucleotide sequence: TGCGCCAGCAGCCTTAATTCGGGATCAGCTAACTATGGCTACACCTTC.

The chain couples TRBV11-2 to TRBJ1-5; 9 positions agree with TRBD1. CDR3 size: 13 residues. Trimming removed 0 bases from V and 15 bases from J; junction bases left unmatched: 6. In germline, CDR1 is SGHAT, CDR2 FQNNGV. The CDR3 nucleotides read TGTGCCAGCAGCTTAGATCAACACAGGGGGCTGCATTTT. This translates into CASSLDQHRGLHF.

J is TRBJ1-2 and V is TRBV29-1, with 8 nucleotides matching TRBD1. J was trimmed by 3 bases and V by 5 bases; bases with no gene match: 2. CDR3 length equals 12 residues. CDR1 and CDR2 (germline): SQVTM, ANQGSEA. The CDR3 nucleotides read TGCAGCGTTCTGACAGGGGACTATGGCTACACCTTC. Protein product: CSVLTGDYGYTF.

V usage is TRBV29-1 and J usage is TRBJ1-2; D gene ambiguous. The ends were cut back, 6 bases at V and 3 bases at J, with 8 bases in the middle. The CDR3 consists of 11 residues. Looked up from germline, CDR1 is SQVTM and CDR2 is ANQGSEA. The CDR3 region has the DNA TGCAGCGTGGAGCGGGACTATGGCTACACCTTC. Amino acid sequence: CSVERDYGYTF.

The chain recombines TRBV29-1 with TRBJ2-5; no definite D call. V lost 7 bases to trimming and J lost 5 bases, with 14 bases between them. The CDR3 is made up of 12 amino acids. CDR1 and CDR2 (germline): SQVTM, ANQGSEA. The CDR3 nucleotides are TGCAGCGCAGCCCAGAGCAGGGAGACCCAGTACTTC. Translation: CSAAQSRETQYF.

This clone was picked up one time. J is TRBJ2-2 and V is TRBV6-6; TRBD1 agrees at 11 bases. J lost 4 bases, V lost 7 bases, and 5 bases had no gene match. There are 15 residues in the CDR3. The germline CDR1 and CDR2 sequences are MNHNY and SVGAGI (reference sequence). Written as DNA, the CDR3 is TGTGCCAGCAAAGGGACAGGGGGACCCACCGGGGAGCTGTTTTTT. Translating gives CASKGTGGPTGELFF.

The gene calls are TRBV3-1 (or the pseudogene TRBV3-2) and TRBJ1-2; weak D call: TRBD1 (5 bases). V lost 0 bases and J 4 bases, leaving 12 bases between the germline ends. The CDR3 sequence is 15 residues long. In germline, CDR1 is LGHDT, CDR2 YNNKEL (reference sequence). In DNA, the CDR3 is TGTGCCAGCAGCCAAGATTCCAGGAGGGGCTATGGCTACACCTTC. Protein product: CASSQDSRRGYGYTF.

The rearrangement uses TRBV13 and TRBJ1-2, with unresolved D. V dropped 5 bases and J dropped 8 bases, with 12 bases sitting between them. The CDR3 extends over 12 amino acids. Germline V gene data show CDR1 as PRHDT and CDR2 as FYEKMQ (reference sequence). The CDR3 coding sequence is TGTGCCAGCAGCCCTCAACCGGGGGGCTACACCTTC. Translating it yields CASSPQPGGYTF. Supplemented by reference TRBV13 and TRBJ1-2, the full variable domain reads AAGVIQSPRHLIKEKRETATLKCYPIPRHDTVYWYQQGPGQDPQFLISFYEKMQSDKGSIPDRFSAQQFSDYHSELNMSSLELGDSALYFCASSPQPGGYTFGSGTRLTVV.

The chain couples TRBV18 to TRBJ1-2; D unresolved. The CDR3 is 15 amino acids. Trimming shortened V by 0 bases and J by 8 bases, and 16 bases separated the two germline ends. CDR1 KGHSH and CDR2 LQKENI come from the germline V gene. This chain's CDR3 is CASSPPDPGRKGYTF. CDR3 DNA sequence: TGTGCCAGCTCACCACCGGATCCGGGAAGGAAAGGCTACACCTTC.

V usage is TRBV4-1 and J usage is TRBJ1-3; TRBD1 aligns across 9 bases. The CDR3 is made up of 17 amino acids. Germline V gene lookup returns CDR1 MGHRA and CDR2 YSYEKL. V was clipped by 4 bases and J by 0 bases; unmatched bases: 7. CDR3: CASSPRDRESSGNTIYF. CDR3 nucleotide sequence: TGCGCCAGCAGCCCTCGGGACAGGGAGAGCTCTGGAAACACCATATATTTT.

This chain links TRBV7-2 with TRBJ2-4; 7 nucleotides match TRBD1. J gave up 1 base and V 5 bases, and 11 bases lay outside the gene matches. There are 17 residues in the CDR3. The germline CDR1 and CDR2 sequences are SGHTA and FQGNSA. CDR3 in amino acids: CASSLRQGRYAKNIQYF. The DNA of the CDR3 is TGTGCCAGCAGCCTACGACAGGGACGCTACGCCAAAAACATTCAGTACTTC.

The chain has TRBV7-9 and TRBJ2-3; D gene unclear. Germline CDR1 is SEHNR and CDR2 is FQNEAQ (reference sequence). Trimming shortened V by 0 bases and J by 5 bases, and 6 bases separated the two germline ends. The CDR3 length is 13 residues. The CDR3 DNA reads TGTGCCAGCAGCTTAGCCGAGCGAGATACGCAGTATTTT. Amino acids: CASSLAERDTQYF.